A single sample gave rise to the 21 T cell receptor beta chains below, sequenced in a study of T cells after yellow fever vaccination. TCRdb analysed the 5' RACE reads with MiXCR anew, one entry per CDR3 protein. The data contain a few hundred thousand distinct CDR3 sequences, 6.7% of them singletons. The material sequenced was CD4+ T cells sorted from PBMCs, taken on the day of the yellow fever booster vaccination. The receptor set was obtained from a man aged 25 to 40 who received the YFV17D yellow fever vaccine.

This clonotype was picked up many times. The rearrangement joins TRBV12-3 or TRBV12-4 to TRBJ2-6; D gene ambiguous. With 10 bases removed from V and 0 bases from J, the gap between germline ends came to 7 bases. The CDR3 loop spans 13 amino acids. In DNA, the CDR3 is TGTGCCACCAGGCCCTCTGGGGCCAACGTCCTGACTTTC. Translation: CATRPSGANVLTF.

This clonotype has ten or more counts. V is TRBV28 and J is TRBJ1-6; D call uncertain. Trimming took 7 bases from V and 8 from J, leaving 9 bases between them. In germline, CDR1 is MDHEN, CDR2 SYDVKM. The CDR3 runs to 12 residues. CDR3 sequence: CASTPGYSPLHF. The CDR3 DNA reads as TGTGCCAGCACCCCCGGCTATTCACCCCTCCACTTT. The whole variable domain, filled in from reference TRBV28 and TRBJ1-6, reads DVKVTQSSRYLVKRTGEKVFLECVQDMDHENMFWYRQDPGLGLRLIYFSYDVKMKEKGDIPEGYSVSREKKERFSLILESASTNQTSMYLCASTPGYSPLHFGNGTRLTVT.

This chain uses TRBV20-1 with TRBJ2-7; 7 bases map to TRBD1. This CDR3 region has 13 residues. Losses at the gene ends were 3 bases for V and 6 bases for J; bases not matched to a gene: 8. CDR1 and CDR2 (germline): DFQATT, SNEGSKA (reference sequence). The CDR3 DNA reads TGCAGTGCTAGTGATGACAGGGCGGCCGAGCAGTACTTC. As protein: CSASDDRAAEQYF.

A few counts support this clonotype. The V gene is TRBV5-4, the J gene TRBJ2-1; unclear D gene. The CDR3 has 13 amino acids. Trimming stripped 7 bases from V and 0 bases from J, with 8 bases between. Germline values: CDR1 SGHNT, CDR2 YYREEE (reference sequence). Here the CDR3 reads CASAPGSYNEQFF. In DNA form, the CDR3 reads TGTGCCAGCGCTCCCGGCTCCTACAATGAGCAGTTCTTC.

This clonotype was counted only a few times. The J gene is TRBJ2-7, the V gene TRBV6-5, with TRBD1 identical over 9 bases. V shed 7 bases, J shed 4 bases, and the junction held 11 bases outside the gene matches. CDR1 and CDR2 from the germline V gene are MNHEY and SVGAGI. This CDR3 has 15 amino acids. This CDR3 is CASNLLGTGSYEQYF. For the CDR3, the DNA is TGTGCCAGCAACTTACTTGGGACAGGGTCTTACGAGCAGTACTTC.

Only a few counts were recorded for this clonotype. The chain links TRBV7-2 to TRBJ2-3; D is perhaps TRBD2 (6 bases). The V end lost 6 bases, the J end lost 2 bases, and 15 bases lay between the germline ends. This CDR3 comprises 15 residues. Germline V CDR1 and CDR2: SGHTA, FQGNSA. The CDR3 region is CASRNPGAYTDTQYF. In DNA form, the CDR3 reads TGTGCCAGCAGAAACCCGGGAGCGTACACAGATACGCAGTATTTT. The entire variable domain, with the rest obtained from reference TRBV7-2 and TRBJ2-3, is as follows: GAGVSQSPSNKVTEKGKDVELRCDPISGHTALYWYRQSLGQGLEFLIYFQGNSAPDKSGLPSDRFSAERTGGSVSTLTIQRTQQEDSAVYLCASRNPGAYTDTQYFGPGTRLTVL.

The J gene is TRBJ1-4, the V gene TRBV20-1; D ambiguous. The V end was cut by 3 bases, the J end by 7 bases, with 9 bases between. The CDR3 is made up of 12 amino acids. The germline V gene encodes CDR1 DFQATT and CDR2 SNEGSKA (reference sequence). DNA of the CDR3: TGCAGTGCTAGGTGGGGATCTGAAAAACTGTTTTTT. The encoded protein is CSARWGSEKLFF.

V gene TRBV20-1 combines with J gene TRBJ2-3, with 8 bases that match TRBD2. The CDR3 contains 13 residues. The germline V gene has CDR1 DFQATT and CDR2 SNEGSKA (reference sequence). Trimming cost V 2 bases and J 5 bases; bases outside gene matches: 3. CDR3 region: CSARSGSLDTQYF. CDR3 coding DNA: TGCAGTGCTAGAAGCGGGAGTCTAGATACGCAGTATTTT.

In its sample, this clonotype was seen a few times. The chain has TRBV14 and TRBJ1-2; 7 nucleotides agree with TRBD1. CDR1 is SGHDN, CDR2 FVKESK, per germline. The CDR3 is 13 amino acids. Losses at the gene ends were 4 bases for V and 8 bases for J; bases not matched to a gene: 7. The CDR3 protein is CASSLTWTGGYTF. The CDR3 DNA reads as TGTGCCAGCAGCCTAACGTGGACAGGAGGCTACACCTTC.

V gene TRBV29-1 combines with J gene TRBJ2-7; D unresolved. The CDR3 has 12 amino acids. Germline CDR1 reads SQVTM; CDR2 reads ANQGSEA. V was pared by 0 bases and J by 4 bases, with 7 bases between. CDR3 bases: TGCAGCGTTGAAGAGGCTCCATACGAGCAGTACTTC. Protein product: CSVEEAPYEQYF.

This clonotype was observed a handful of times. The genes are TRBV5-1 and TRBJ2-1; a weak D match, TRBD2 (5 bases). Germline V gene data show CDR1 as SGHRS and CDR2 as YFSETQ. Between the trimmed V and J ends, which lost 5 bases and 2 bases, there was a span of 20 bases. This CDR3 comprises 17 residues. As DNA, the CDR3 is TGCGCCAGCAGTACTGGGCAAGAGGCCGGGGCCTACAATGAGCAGTTCTTC. Its protein is CASSTGQEAGAYNEQFF.

This clonotype occurred a few times. V usage is TRBV4-2 and J usage is TRBJ2-2, with D perhaps matching TRBD2 (5 bases). V was clipped by 4 bases and J by 6 bases, with 15 bases between them. The CDR3 is made up of 15 amino acids. The V gene's germline CDR1 is LGHNA and CDR2 YNFKEQ. CDR3 sequence reads: CASSPGLGRAGELFF. The CDR3 bases are TGTGCCAGCAGCCCCGGACTGGGAAGAGCCGGGGAGCTGTTTTTT.

This clonotype was recorded many times. The V and J genes are TRBV6-2 or TRBV6-3 and TRBJ2-7, with D unresolved. The CDR3 extends over 11 amino acids. V was trimmed by 2 bases and J by 4 bases, leaving 3 bases between them. Germline V gene sequence: CDR1 MNHEY, CDR2 SVGEGT. The CDR3 DNA reads TGTGCCAGCAGTTACATGTACGAGCAGTACTTC. Residues: CASSYMYEQYF.

The rearrangement joins TRBV20-1 to TRBJ1-1; tentative D call: TRBD1 (6 bases). Germline values: CDR1 DFQATT, CDR2 SNEGSKA (reference sequence). Trimming shortened V by 3 bases and J by 6 bases, and 14 bases separated the two germline ends. This CDR3 is built from 13 residues. CDR3 loop: CSAREAGVSEAFF. The CDR3 DNA reads as TGCAGTGCTAGGGAGGCAGGGGTCTCTGAAGCTTTCTTT.

This clonotype was recorded a few times. V gene TRBV7-3 combines with J gene TRBJ2-5; D tentatively reads TRBD1 or TRBD2 (5 bases each). CDR1 SGHTA and CDR2 FQGTGA come from the germline V gene. This CDR3 is 19 amino acids long. Trimming removed 0 bases from V and 3 bases from J, with 23 bases in between. The CDR3 reads CASSLTGTSGRPTEETQYF. The DNA of the CDR3 is TGTGCCAGCAGCTTAACGGGTACTAGTGGGCGACCGACAGAAGAGACCCAGTACTTC.

This clonotype was detected a few times. Written as DNA, the CDR3 is TGTGCCAGCAGCTTAGCCCTAGCAAACCAGTTCTTC. This gives the protein CASSLALANQFF. The chain couples TRBV7-2 to TRBJ2-1, with D possibly matching TRBD2 (5 bases). The V gene's germline CDR1 is SGHTA and CDR2 FQGNSA. The CDR3 totals 12 residues. Trimming took 0 bases from V and 13 from J, leaving 10 bases between them.

Here the CDR3 DNA reads TGCGCCAGCAGCCTGGGCTTCACTTTAAGCACAGATACGCAGTATTTT. It is translated as CASSLGFTLSTDTQYF. The rearrangement links TRBV5-1 to TRBJ2-3, with no clear D. The CDR3 length is 16 residues. CDR1 and CDR2 (germline): SGHRS, YFSETQ. Trimming left V 4 bases short and J 0 bases short, with 15 bases between. Looking up the rest from reference TRBV5-1 and TRBJ2-3 gives the full variable domain: KAGVTQTPRYLIKTRGQQVTLSCSPISGHRSVSWYQQTPGQGLQFLFEYFSETQRNKGNFPGRFSGRQFSNSRSEMNVSTLELGDSALYLCASSLGFTLSTDTQYFGPGTRLTVL.

This clonotype was seen at least ten times. The gene calls are TRBV10-3 and TRBJ2-7; 7 positions match TRBD1. Germline assignment: CDR1 ENHRY and CDR2 SYGVKD. Germline trimming cut 0 bases from V and 9 bases from J; bases unmatched to any gene: 17. This CDR3 contains 17 residues. This CDR3 is CAISESTEQPLAGGQYF. CDR3 DNA sequence: TGTGCCATCAGTGAGTCGACGGAACAACCTTTGGCAGGGGGGCAGTACTTC.

V is TRBV27 and J is TRBJ1-2; 11 nucleotides match TRBD1. There are 13 residues in the CDR3. V was pared by 7 bases and J by 8 bases, with 6 bases of the junction left unmatched. Germline lookup yields CDR1 MNHEY and CDR2 SMNVEV (reference sequence). In DNA, the CDR3 is TGTGCCAGCACCGGACAGGGGGCGCCCGGCTACACCTTC. Its protein product is CASTGQGAPGYTF.

The sample holds many counts of this clonotype. V gene TRBV12-3 or TRBV12-4 combines with J gene TRBJ2-1; no clear D gene. Between the trimmed V and J ends, which lost 1 base and 10 bases, there was a span of 2 bases. The CDR3 runs 10 residues. DNA of the CDR3: TGTGCCAGCAGTTTAGGCGAGCAGTTCTTC. It is translated as CASSLGEQFF.

Concerning this clonotype itself: With a much larger clone just one base away, this may be a read error. J is TRBJ2-7 and V is TRBV6-2 or TRBV6-3, with D perhaps matching TRBD1 or TRBD2 (5 bases each). Germline CDR1 and CDR2: MNHEY and SVGEGT. This CDR3 comprises 15 residues. Trimming removed 2 bases from V and 6 bases from J, with 17 bases in between. CDR3 sequence reads: CASSYASTGLSEQYF. The CDR3, as DNA: TGTGCCAGCAGTTACGCCTCAACAGGACTCTCCGAGCAGTACTTC.